Below are 16 T cell receptor beta chains sequenced from a single sample in a study of CD8+CD57+ T cells in acquired aplastic anemia. The study profiled TCR beta VDJ and CDR3 using genomic DNA as template. TCRdb re-derived calls from the reads in MiXCR, one entry per CDR3 protein. This table holds 200,000 to 250,000 distinct CDR3 sequences, over 55% found once. Sequences were obtained from sorted CD4+, CD8+, or CD8+CD57+ T cells (not recorded which) from PBMCs. Source of these receptors: a human donor in good health.

Points on this clonotype: One end of the junction varies from germline; a read error may be responsible. The chain has TRBV4-2 and TRBJ1-2; TRBD1 matches 7 bases. The germline gives CDR1 LGHNA, CDR2 YNFKEQ. CDR3 length: 16 residues. CDR3: CASSRPRDSPNYGYTF. The CDR3 bases are TGTGCCAGCAGCCGCCCGAGGGACAGTCCTAACTATGGCTATACCTTC.

The V gene is TRBV20-1, the J gene TRBJ2-1; D perhaps matches TRBD1 (5 bases). V lost 7 bases, J lost 2 bases, and 15 bases lay in between. This CDR3 comprises 14 residues. Germline V gene data show CDR1 as DFQATT and CDR2 as SNEGSKA (reference sequence). The CDR3 loop reads CSVPQDWPYNEQFF. DNA for the CDR3: TGCAGTGTCCCACAGGATTGGCCCTACAATGAGCAGTTCTTC.

This clonotype was detected only a few times. The chain links TRBV4-2 to TRBJ1-6; no reliable D call. Trimming cost V 5 bases and J 2 bases, with 10 bases left between them. CDR1 is LGHNA and CDR2 is YNFKEQ in the germline V gene. This CDR3 is 15 amino acids long. The CDR3 reads CASSLGSAYNSPLHF. The CDR3, as DNA: TGTGCCAGCAGCTTGGGCAGTGCCTATAATTCACCCCTCCACTTT.

V usage is TRBV19 and J usage is TRBJ2-7; TRBD1 matches 7 bases. Germline values: CDR1 LNHDA, CDR2 SQIVND (reference sequence). This CDR3 contains 12 residues. The V and J ends lost 5 bases and 4 bases, in that order; junction bases with no gene match: 2. The CDR3 protein is CASSEGAYEQYF. For the CDR3, the DNA is TGTGCCAGTAGTGAGGGGGCTTACGAGCAGTACTTC. The full variable domain, its missing parts supplied by reference TRBV19 and TRBJ2-7, is DGGITQSPKYLFRKEGQNVTLSCEQNLNHDAMYWYRQDPGQGLRLIYYSQIVNDFQKGDIAEGYSVSREKKESFPLTVTSAQKNPTAFYLCASSEGAYEQYFGPGTRLTVT.

For this clonotype: This may be a read error: a much more frequent sequence differs by one nucleotide. The chain combines TRBV7-8 with TRBJ1-3, with D maybe TRBD1 (6 bases). The CDR3 is made up of 16 amino acids. Germline CDR1 SGHVS, CDR2 FQNEAQ. This CDR3 is CASSPEGGAAGYTMYF. In nucleotides, the CDR3 is TGTGCCAGCAGCCCAGAGGGGGGGGCAGCTGGCTACACCATGTATTTT.

For this clonotype: A read error may produce the germline difference seen at one junction end. V is TRBV19 and J is TRBJ1-1, with TRBD1 matching over 7 bases. Germline V CDR1 and CDR2: LNHDA, SQIVND (reference sequence). This CDR3 is built from 14 residues. Here the CDR3 DNA reads TGTGCCAATAGTATAGTTTACAGGGGAACTGGAGCTTTCTTT. This codes for CANSIVYRGTGAFF.

V usage is TRBV29-1 and J usage is TRBJ2-7; a possible D gene is TRBD2 (6 bases). Trimming cost V 5 bases and J 2 bases, with 22 bases left between them. The CDR3 is made up of 16 amino acids. The germline V gene has CDR1 SQVTM and CDR2 ANQGSEA. The DNA for the CDR3 is TGCAGCGTTCTCGTTAATCGGGACTCACGCACCTACGAGCAGTACTTC. It codes for CSVLVNRDSRTYEQYF.

This rearrangement joins TRBV12-3 or TRBV12-4 to TRBJ1-3; TRBD1 is a possible D gene (6 bases). Trimming shortened V by 5 bases and J by 3 bases, and 14 bases separated the two germline ends. This CDR3 comprises 15 residues. Here the CDR3 DNA reads TGTGCCAGCAGTGCCCCGGGACAAATTGGAAACACCATATATTTT. Residues: CASSAPGQIGNTIYF.

This sequence joins TRBV5-4 and TRBJ1-1, with TRBD1 matching 7 bases. The V segment lost 2 bases and the J segment 1 base; nucleotides outside the gene matches: 2. The germline CDR1 and CDR2 sequences are SGHNT and YYREEE (reference sequence). The CDR3 has 14 residues. CDR3 residues: CASSFGTENTEAFF. DNA for the CDR3: TGTGCCAGCAGCTTCGGGACAGAGAACACTGAAGCTTTCTTT.

The chain links TRBV27 to TRBJ2-1, with D tentatively TRBD1 (5 bases). This CDR3 is 14 amino acids long. Germline V lookup: CDR1 MNHEY, CDR2 SMNVEV (reference sequence). V was pared by 6 bases and J by 4 bases, with 13 bases between. CDR3 DNA: TGTGCCAGCAGCCTTTCGACAGCTTACAATGAGCAGTTCTTC. This sequence encodes CASSLSTAYNEQFF.

This clonotype appeared a single time. This sequence may be a read error, since a much larger clone differs from it by one base. The chain couples TRBV7-6 to TRBJ2-5, with 8 bases matching TRBD1. Germline trimming cut 10 bases from V and 5 bases from J; bases unmatched to any gene: 12. Germline assignment: CDR1 SGHVS and CDR2 FNYEAQ. There are 14 residues in the CDR3. CDR3 coding DNA: TGTGCCAACAGAAAAGACAGGGGAGAGGAGACCCAGTACTTC. It yields the protein CANRKDRGEETQYF.

The rearrangement joins TRBV20-1 to TRBJ2-3, with D perhaps matching TRBD1 or TRBD2 (6 bases each). The ends were cut back, 7 bases at V and 1 base at J, with 15 bases in the middle. The CDR3 contains 14 residues. The germline gives CDR1 DFQATT, CDR2 SNEGSKA (reference sequence). The CDR3 is CSVSRGPGTDTQYF. The CDR3 DNA reads TGCAGTGTGTCTCGGGGGCCCGGCACAGATACGCAGTATTTT.

This rearrangement joins TRBV9 to TRBJ2-7; 7 bases fit TRBD1. With 3 bases clipped from V and 2 bases from J, the junction kept 11 bases outside the gene matches. Looked up from germline, CDR1 is SGDLS and CDR2 is YYNGEE. The CDR3 is 16 residues long. As DNA, the CDR3 is TGTGCCAGCAGCGCGACCGCCGGGACAGCTCCCTACGAGCAGTACTTC. Its translation is CASSATAGTAPYEQYF.

This clonotype was seen a handful of times. The chain joins TRBV28 to TRBJ2-2, with TRBD1 identical over 7 bases. With V trimmed by 5 bases and J by 3 bases, 6 bases remained unmatched. CDR3 length: 15 residues. CDR1 and CDR2 (germline): MDHEN, SYDVKM. The DNA for the CDR3 is TGTGCCAGCAGTAAAGGGACAGACTACACCGGGGAGCTGTTTTTT. Translation gives CASSKGTDYTGELFF.

Points on this clonotype: This sequence may be a read error, since a much larger clone differs from it by one base. This rearrangement joins TRBV12-5 to TRBJ1-1; D not certain. The CDR3 contains 12 residues. CDR1 is LGHNT, CDR2 FRNRAP, per germline. Trimming removed 7 bases from V and 6 bases from J, with 12 bases in between. CDR3 nucleotides: TGTGCTAGTGCCGGAGTAGCCCCTGAAGCTTTCTTT. Residues: CASAGVAPEAFF.

This clonotype was counted a single time. The chain uses TRBV15 and TRBJ2-6, with TRBD2 identical over 11 bases. In germline, CDR1 is LNHNV, CDR2 YYDKDF (reference sequence). V was clipped by 5 bases and J by 2 bases; unmatched bases: 8. This CDR3 comprises 18 residues. The CDR3 sequence: CATSGLTSGMTGANVLTF. The CDR3 DNA reads TGTGCCACCAGCGGCTTGACTAGCGGGATGACTGGGGCCAACGTCCTGACTTTC. Full variable domain (missing parts from reference TRBV15 and TRBJ2-6): DAMVIQNPRYQVTQFGKPVTLSCSQTLNHNVMYWYQQKSSQAPKLLFHYYDKDFNNEADTPDNFQSRRPNTSFCFLDIRSPGLGDTAMYLCATSGLTSGMTGANVLTFGAGSRLTVL.